This T cell receptor (beta chain) derives from a study of OX40 agonist ivuxolimab in advanced cancers. Study-level information: Subjects had a mean age of about 60 years, with a range of roughly 23 to 79; approximately 83% were male.

Remarks on this clone: Its antigen is undetermined.

CDR3 length equals 12 residues. The V end lost 5 bases, the J end lost 11 bases, and 13 bases lay between the germline ends. Germline V CDR1 and CDR2: MNHEY, SVGAGI. Profiling relied on immunoSEQ multiplex PCR, and the TCRdb table lists in-frame clones only, not all of them. The profile shows tens of thousands of clones, 89% of them singletons. Study observations and caveats: Expanded clones belonging to CD8+ T cells outnumbered, on average, those of CD4+.

This clonotype originated in an adult with an advanced solid tumor such as melanoma, head and neck, liver or kidney cancer. The sequencing used CD4+ or CD8+ T cells sorted from blood, collected in a trial of the OX40 agonist ivuxolimab. The V and J genes are TRBV6-5 and TRBJ2-1, with D perhaps TRBD2 (6 bases). CDR3 residues: CASSLSGGKQFF. Written as DNA, the CDR3 is TGTGCCAGCAGTCTCTCCGGCGGGAAGCAGTTCTTC.